Presented here are 9 T cell receptor beta chains from one specimen sequenced in a study of blood T cell repertoires in COVID-19. Sequenced by immunoSEQ multiplex PCR; TCRdb stores in-frame clones only, minus some. Among 250,000 to 300,000 clones listed, approximately 91% were seen once. The sample taken for sequencing was PBMCs or T cells enriched from blood (not recorded which). Every receptor here comes from a woman between 40 and 55 years old with acute COVID-19.

The chain uses TRBV2 and TRBJ2-3; the match to TRBD2 covers 9 bases. Looked up from germline, CDR1 is SNHLY and CDR2 is FYNNEI. The trim removed 6 bases at V and 8 bases at J, leaving 12 bases unmatched. The CDR3 is 15 amino acids. The CDR3 region is CASRFGRGGLGTQYF. CDR3 in DNA: TGTGCCAGCAGATTCGGGCGGGGGGGCCTAGGTACGCAGTATTTT.

V usage is TRBV7-2 and J usage is TRBJ2-7; TRBD1 matches at 7 bases. The junction had 8 bases not matched to a gene; V was cut back by 5 bases and J by 1 base. CDR3 length equals 15 residues. Per the germline V gene, CDR1 is SGHTA and CDR2 is FQGNSA. The CDR3 bases are TGTGCCAGCAGCATTCAATCGGGACAGTCCTACGAGCAGTACTTC. This translates into CASSIQSGQSYEQYF. Filled out from reference TRBV7-2 and TRBJ2-7, the complete variable domain reads GAGVSQSPSNKVTEKGKDVELRCDPISGHTALYWYRQSLGQGLEFLIYFQGNSAPDKSGLPSDRFSAERTGGSVSTLTIQRTQQEDSAVYLCASSIQSGQSYEQYFGPGTRLTVT.

The V and J genes are TRBV3-1 (or the pseudogene TRBV3-2) and TRBJ2-6; perhaps TRBD2 as D (6 bases). This CDR3 is 17 amino acids long. Trimming pared 4 bases from V and 3 bases from J, leaving 16 bases between. Germline loops: CDR1 LGHDT, CDR2 YNNKEL (reference sequence). As DNA, the CDR3 is TGTGCCAGCAGCCCACGGGGAGCGGGTGTTGGGGCCAACGTCCTGACTTTC. Amino acids: CASSPRGAGVGANVLTF.

This rearrangement joins TRBV18 to TRBJ1-2; 8 nucleotides align to TRBD1. V dropped 6 bases and J dropped 3; count of bases not matched to a gene: 6. The CDR3 is 14 residues long. Germline V gives CDR1 KGHSH, CDR2 LQKENI. CDR3 sequence: CASSPKTGDYGYTF. The CDR3 coding sequence is TGTGCCAGCTCTCCTAAGACAGGGGACTATGGCTACACCTTC.

The rearrangement links TRBV7-9 to TRBJ1-1; D ambiguous. V lost 4 bases and J 1 base, leaving 16 bases between the germline ends. This CDR3 spans 16 amino acids. Germline V gene sequence: CDR1 SEHNR, CDR2 FQNEAQ (reference sequence). CDR3 coding DNA: TGTGCCAGCAGCTCAACTCGACATGGCGAGAACACTGAAGCTTTCTTT. Translated: CASSSTRHGENTEAFF.

The rearrangement joins TRBV4-3 to TRBJ2-3; 8 nucleotides line up with TRBD2. CDR3 size: 16 residues. Germline assignment: CDR1 LGHNA and CDR2 YSLEER. V gave up 3 bases and J gave up 2 bases; unmatched junction bases: 7. Here the CDR3 reads CASSHYPGGVTDTQYF. For the CDR3, the DNA is TGCGCCAGCAGCCATTACCCCGGGGGGGTCACAGATACGCAGTATTTT.

The chain combines TRBV7-2 with TRBJ1-4, with D possibly being TRBD1 (5 bases). The CDR3 contains 14 residues. V lost 1 base and J 3 bases, leaving 6 bases between the germline ends. Germline CDR1 SGHTA, CDR2 FQGNSA. As DNA, the CDR3 is TGTGCCAGCAGCTTAGGGGGCCCTAATGAAAAACTGTTTTTT. Amino acid sequence: CASSLGGPNEKLFF.

In its sample, this clone was seen once. The chain is built from TRBV6-6 and TRBJ2-3; tentative D call: TRBD2 (7 bases). V gave up 6 bases and J gave up 5 bases, with 18 bases separating them. The CDR3 runs to 15 residues. Germline V gives CDR1 MNHNY, CDR2 SVGAGI (reference sequence). CDR3 residues: CASREGGGLQDTQYF. DNA of the CDR3: TGTGCCAGCAGGGAAGGGGGAGGGCTTCAAGATACGCAGTATTTT.

This clone was detected once. This chain uses TRBV11-3 with TRBJ1-1; 11 bases are shared with TRBD1. This CDR3 contains 14 residues. J was trimmed by 13 bases and V by 4 bases; bases with no gene match: 11. Germline values: CDR1 SGHNT, CDR2 YENEEA. For the CDR3, the DNA is TGTGCCAGCAGCTCCGGACAGGGGGCAAACTTAGTTTTCTTT. Protein: CASSSGQGANLVFF.